Below, one T cell receptor (beta chain) is given with its context. Its cognate antigen is unknown. The data were obtained in a study of siplizumab effects on memory and regulatory T cells. Overall study results and limits: Roughly 80-97% of proliferating clones (CD4+ or CD8+) could not be assigned a naive or memory phenotype. Treatment with siplizumab left mappable alloreactive CD4+ clones averaging approximately 62% Treg-derived, compared with 25% to 30% in controls.

Some clones are missing from TCRdb's copy, which holds only in-frame ones; the method was immunoSEQ multiplex PCR. The table has tens of thousands of clones, more than 80% seen once; the top ten hold more than 25%. The V gene's germline CDR1 is MGHRA and CDR2 YSYEKL. This CDR3 is 14 amino acids long. The J segment lost 0 bases and the V segment lost 4 bases, leaving 3 bases of the junction unmatched. The sequenced material came from CD8+ T cells sorted from blood. The receptor was derived from a human donor in good health. V usage is TRBV4-1 and J usage is TRBJ2-7; TRBD1 matches 7 bases. CDR3 sequence reads: CASSPRQGSYEQYF. The CDR3 DNA reads TGCGCCAGCAGCCCCCGACAGGGCTCCTACGAGCAGTACTTC.